This T cell receptor beta chain is from a study of shared clonotypes between healthy human individuals. In the study overall: In total, the donors were two women and a few men aged 18 to 49.

The CDR3 totals 15 residues. The V gene's germline CDR1 is GTSNPN and CDR2 SVGIG (reference sequence). The germline V and J ends were trimmed by 1 base and 7 bases, with 17 bases remaining between them. Assay execution proceeded at the deep level. Sequenced by immunoSEQ multiplex PCR; TCRdb stores in-frame clones only, minus some. The data show 2,500,000 or so clones, 85% to 95% seen once. On this clone: Its antigen is not known.

Whole-study results and caveats: Sampling was confined to blood; repertoires within tissues likely differ. Memory subsets had estimated richness that was generally smaller than that of naive subsets.

This TCR came from a young man in good health. Some clones in this sample may be carry-over from other donors' samples. V gene TRBV30 combines with J gene TRBJ1-3, with D uncertain. What was sequenced was naive CD4+ T cells from PBMCs. As to subset: CD45RA+ positively selected. The CDR3 loop reads CAWSADPGFGNTIYF. The CDR3 coding sequence is TGTGCCTGGAGTGCCGACCCGGGTTTTGGTAACACCATATATTTT.